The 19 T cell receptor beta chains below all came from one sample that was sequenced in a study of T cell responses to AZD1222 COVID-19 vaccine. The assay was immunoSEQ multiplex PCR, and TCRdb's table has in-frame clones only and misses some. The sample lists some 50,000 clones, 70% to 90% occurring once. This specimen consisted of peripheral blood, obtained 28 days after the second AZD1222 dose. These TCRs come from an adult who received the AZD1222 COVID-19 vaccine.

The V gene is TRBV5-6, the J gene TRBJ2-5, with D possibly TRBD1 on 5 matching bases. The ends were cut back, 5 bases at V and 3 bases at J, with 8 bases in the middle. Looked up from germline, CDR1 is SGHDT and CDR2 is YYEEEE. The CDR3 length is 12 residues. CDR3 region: CASRIREETQYF. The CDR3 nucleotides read TGTGCCAGCAGGATCAGGGAAGAGACCCAGTACTTC.

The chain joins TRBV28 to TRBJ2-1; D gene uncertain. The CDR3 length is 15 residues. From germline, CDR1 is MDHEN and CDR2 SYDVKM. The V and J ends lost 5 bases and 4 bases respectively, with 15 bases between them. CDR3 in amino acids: CASSRRHASYNEQFF. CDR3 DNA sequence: TGTGCCAGCAGTAGACGACATGCCTCTTACAATGAGCAGTTCTTC.

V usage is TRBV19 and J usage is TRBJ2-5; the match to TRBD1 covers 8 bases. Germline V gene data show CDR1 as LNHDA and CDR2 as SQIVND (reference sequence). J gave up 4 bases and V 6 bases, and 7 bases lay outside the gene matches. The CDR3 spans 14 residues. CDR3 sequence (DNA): TGTGCCAGTAGCCCGACAGGGGTTTCAGAGACCCAGTACTTC. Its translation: CASSPTGVSETQYF.

This CDR3 is CASSIVGGSTSYEQYF. For the CDR3, the DNA is TGTGCCAGTAGTATAGTGGGAGGGAGCACCTCCTACGAGCAGTACTTC. V is TRBV19 and J is TRBJ2-7; 7 nucleotides match TRBD2. This CDR3 region has 16 residues. V lost 1 base and J lost 0; bases outside the gene matches: 6. Germline lookup yields CDR1 LNHDA and CDR2 SQIVND (reference sequence).

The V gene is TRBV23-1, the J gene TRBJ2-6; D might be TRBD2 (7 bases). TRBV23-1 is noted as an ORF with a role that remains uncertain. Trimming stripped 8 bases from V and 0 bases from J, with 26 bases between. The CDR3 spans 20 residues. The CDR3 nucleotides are TGCGCCAGCCCCCAGTTCGGGGGAGGGGGAATTCACTCTGGGGCCAACGTCCTGACTTTC. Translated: CASPQFGGGGIHSGANVLTF.

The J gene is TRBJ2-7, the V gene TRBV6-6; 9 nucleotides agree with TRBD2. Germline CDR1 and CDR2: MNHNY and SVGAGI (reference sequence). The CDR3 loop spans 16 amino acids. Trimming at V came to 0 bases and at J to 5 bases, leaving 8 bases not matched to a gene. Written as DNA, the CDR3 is TGTGCCAGCAGTTACTCGTTGCCTAGCGGGATGGACGAGCAGTACTTC. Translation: CASSYSLPSGMDEQYF.

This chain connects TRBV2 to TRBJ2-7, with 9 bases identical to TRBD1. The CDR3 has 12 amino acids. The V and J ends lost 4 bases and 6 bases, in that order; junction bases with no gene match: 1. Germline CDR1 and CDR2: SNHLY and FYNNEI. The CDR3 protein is CASSADRGEQYF. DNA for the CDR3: TGTGCCAGCAGTGCGGACAGGGGCGAGCAGTACTTC.

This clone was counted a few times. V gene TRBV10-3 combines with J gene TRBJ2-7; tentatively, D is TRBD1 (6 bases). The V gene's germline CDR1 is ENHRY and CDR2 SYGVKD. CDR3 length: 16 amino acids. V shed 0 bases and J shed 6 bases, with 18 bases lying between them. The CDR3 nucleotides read TGTGCCATCAGTGAGTCAACTCGCGGCCAGGGGTCCGAGCAGTACTTC. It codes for CAISESTRGQGSEQYF.

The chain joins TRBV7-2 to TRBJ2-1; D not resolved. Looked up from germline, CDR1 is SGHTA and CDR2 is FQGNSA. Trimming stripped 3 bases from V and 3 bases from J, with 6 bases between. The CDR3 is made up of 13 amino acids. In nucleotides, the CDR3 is TGTGCCAGCAGCTTCGGTGGCTACAATGAGCAGTTCTTC. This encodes CASSFGGYNEQFF.

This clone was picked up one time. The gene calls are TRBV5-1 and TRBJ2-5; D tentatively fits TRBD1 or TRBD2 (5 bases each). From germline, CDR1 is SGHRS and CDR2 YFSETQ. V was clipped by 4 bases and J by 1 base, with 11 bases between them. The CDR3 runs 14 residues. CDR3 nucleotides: TGCGCCAGCAGCCCAGGGACGACCCAAGAGACCCAGTACTTC. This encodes CASSPGTTQETQYF.

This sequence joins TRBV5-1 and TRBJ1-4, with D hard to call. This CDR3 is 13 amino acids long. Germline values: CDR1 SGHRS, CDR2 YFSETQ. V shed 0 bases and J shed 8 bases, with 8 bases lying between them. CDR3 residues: CASSLGLGEKLFF. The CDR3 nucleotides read TGCGCCAGCAGCTTGGGGTTAGGGGAAAAACTGTTTTTT.

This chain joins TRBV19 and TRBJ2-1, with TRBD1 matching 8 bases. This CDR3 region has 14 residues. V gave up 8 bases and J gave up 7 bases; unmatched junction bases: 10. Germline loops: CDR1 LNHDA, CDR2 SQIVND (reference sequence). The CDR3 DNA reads TGTGCCAGTCGCAGGGGGCGGGCGGGAAATGAGCAGTTCTTC. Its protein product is CASRRGRAGNEQFF.

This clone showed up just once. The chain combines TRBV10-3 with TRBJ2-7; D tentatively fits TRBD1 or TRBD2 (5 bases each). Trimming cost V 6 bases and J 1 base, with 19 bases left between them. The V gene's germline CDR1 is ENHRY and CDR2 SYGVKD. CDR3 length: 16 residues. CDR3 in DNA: TGTGCCATCAGGGACGTCAAAAGGGACCCATCCTACGAGCAGTACTTC. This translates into CAIRDVKRDPSYEQYF.

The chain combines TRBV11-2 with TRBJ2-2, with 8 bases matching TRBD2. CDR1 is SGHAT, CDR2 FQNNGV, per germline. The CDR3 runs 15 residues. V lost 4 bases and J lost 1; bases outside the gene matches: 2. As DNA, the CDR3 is TGTGCCAGCAGCTCACTAGCGGTGAACACCGGGGAGCTGTTTTTT. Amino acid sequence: CASSSLAVNTGELFF.

The CDR3 loop is CASSRVLNSGNTIYF. For the CDR3, the DNA is TGTGCCAGCAGTCGGGTCCTCAACTCTGGAAACACCATATATTTT. The rearrangement links TRBV2 to TRBJ1-3; D gene ambiguous. The CDR3 sequence is 15 residues long. CDR1 SNHLY and CDR2 FYNNEI come from the germline V gene. V gave up 5 bases and J gave up 0 bases, with 11 bases separating them.

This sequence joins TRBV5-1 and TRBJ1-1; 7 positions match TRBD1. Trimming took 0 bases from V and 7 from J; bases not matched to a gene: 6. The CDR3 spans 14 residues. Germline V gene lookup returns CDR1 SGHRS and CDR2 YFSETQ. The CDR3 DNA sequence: TGCGCCAGCAGCTTGGCCGGGGCAGGGGGTGAAGCTTTCTTT. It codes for CASSLAGAGGEAFF.

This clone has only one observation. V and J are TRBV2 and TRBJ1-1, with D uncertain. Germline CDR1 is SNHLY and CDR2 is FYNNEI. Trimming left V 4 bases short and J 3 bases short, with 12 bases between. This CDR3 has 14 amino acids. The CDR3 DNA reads TGTGCCAGCAGTGTTCTACTGAGGGACACTGAAGCTTTCTTT. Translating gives CASSVLLRDTEAFF.

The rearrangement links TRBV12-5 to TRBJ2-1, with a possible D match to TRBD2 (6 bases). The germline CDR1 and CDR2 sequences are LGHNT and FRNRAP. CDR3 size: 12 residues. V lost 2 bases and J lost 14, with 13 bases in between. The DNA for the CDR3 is TGTGCTAGTGGTTTGCCTCTGGAGGGGAAGTTCTTC. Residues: CASGLPLEGKFF.

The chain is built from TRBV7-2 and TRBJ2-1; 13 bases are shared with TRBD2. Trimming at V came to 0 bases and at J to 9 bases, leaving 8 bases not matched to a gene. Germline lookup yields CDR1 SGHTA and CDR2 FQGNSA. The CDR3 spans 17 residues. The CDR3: CASSLAGTSGTRGEQFF. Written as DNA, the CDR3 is TGTGCCAGCAGCTTAGCGGGGACTAGCGGGACTCGGGGTGAGCAGTTCTTC.